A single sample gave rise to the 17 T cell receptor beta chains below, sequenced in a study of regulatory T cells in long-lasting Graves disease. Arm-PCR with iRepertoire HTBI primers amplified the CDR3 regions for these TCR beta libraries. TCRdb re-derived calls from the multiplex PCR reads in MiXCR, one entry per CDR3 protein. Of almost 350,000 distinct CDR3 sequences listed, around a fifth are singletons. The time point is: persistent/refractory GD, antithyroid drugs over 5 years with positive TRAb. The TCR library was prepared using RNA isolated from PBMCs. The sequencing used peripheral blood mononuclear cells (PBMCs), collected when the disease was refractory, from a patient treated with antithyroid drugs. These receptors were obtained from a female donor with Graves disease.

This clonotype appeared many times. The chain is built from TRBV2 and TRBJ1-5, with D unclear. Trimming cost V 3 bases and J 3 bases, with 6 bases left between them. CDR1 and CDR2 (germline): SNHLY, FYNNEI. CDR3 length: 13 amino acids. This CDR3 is CASSEYNNQPQHF. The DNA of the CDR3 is TGTGCCAGCAGTGAGTACAACAATCAGCCCCAGCATTTT.

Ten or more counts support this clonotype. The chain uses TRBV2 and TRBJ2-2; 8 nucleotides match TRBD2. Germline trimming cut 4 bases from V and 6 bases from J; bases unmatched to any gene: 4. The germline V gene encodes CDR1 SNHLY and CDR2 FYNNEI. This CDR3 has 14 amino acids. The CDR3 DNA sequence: TGTGCCAGCAGTGGACTAGCGAGCGCCGGGGAGCTGTTTTTT. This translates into CASSGLASAGELFF.

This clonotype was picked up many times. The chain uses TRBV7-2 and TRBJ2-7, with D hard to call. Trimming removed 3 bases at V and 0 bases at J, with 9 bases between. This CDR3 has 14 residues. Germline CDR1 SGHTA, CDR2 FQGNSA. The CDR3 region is CASSFYTSSYEQYF. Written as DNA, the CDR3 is TGTGCCAGCAGCTTCTACACGAGCTCCTACGAGCAGTACTTC.

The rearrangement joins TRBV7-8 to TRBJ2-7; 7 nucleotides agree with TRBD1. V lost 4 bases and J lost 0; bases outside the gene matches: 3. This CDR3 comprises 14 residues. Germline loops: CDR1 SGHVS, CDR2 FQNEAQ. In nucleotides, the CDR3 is TGTGCCAGCAGCTCAGGGGGTCCCTCCTACGAGCAGTACTTC. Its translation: CASSSGGPSYEQYF.

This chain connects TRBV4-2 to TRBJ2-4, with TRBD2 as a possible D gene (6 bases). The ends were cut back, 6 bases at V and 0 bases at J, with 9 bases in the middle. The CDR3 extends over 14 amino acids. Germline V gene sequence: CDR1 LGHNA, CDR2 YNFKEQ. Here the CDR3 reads CASSSGVAKNIQYF. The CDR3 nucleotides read TGTGCCAGCAGTAGCGGAGTAGCCAAAAACATTCAGTACTTC.

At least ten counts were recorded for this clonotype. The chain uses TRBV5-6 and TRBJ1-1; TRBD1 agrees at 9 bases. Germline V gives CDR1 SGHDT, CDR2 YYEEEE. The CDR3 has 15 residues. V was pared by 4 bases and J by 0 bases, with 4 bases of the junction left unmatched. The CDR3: CASSKYRGLNTEAFF. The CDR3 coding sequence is TGTGCCAGCAGCAAGTACAGGGGGCTGAACACTGAAGCTTTCTTT.

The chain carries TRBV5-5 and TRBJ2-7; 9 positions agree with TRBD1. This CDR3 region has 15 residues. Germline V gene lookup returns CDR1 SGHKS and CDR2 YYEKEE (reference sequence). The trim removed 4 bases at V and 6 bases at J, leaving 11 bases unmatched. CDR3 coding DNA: TGTGCCAGCAGCCCGGGGACAGGGTGGGTTGGCGAGCAGTACTTC. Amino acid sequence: CASSPGTGWVGEQYF. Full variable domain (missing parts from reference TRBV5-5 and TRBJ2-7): DAGVTQSPTHLIKTRGQQVTLRCSPISGHKSVSWYQQVLGQGPQFIFQYYEKEERGRGNFPDRFSARQFPNYSSELNVNALLLGDSALYLCASSPGTGWVGEQYFGPGTRLTVT.

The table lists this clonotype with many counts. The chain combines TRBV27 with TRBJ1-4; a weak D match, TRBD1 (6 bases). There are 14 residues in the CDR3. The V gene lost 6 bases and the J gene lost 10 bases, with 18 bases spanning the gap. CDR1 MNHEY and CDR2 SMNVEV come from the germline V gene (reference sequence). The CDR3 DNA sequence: TGTGCCAGCAGGGCCGACAGGCTCTATGGAAAACTGTTTTTT. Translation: CASRADRLYGKLFF.

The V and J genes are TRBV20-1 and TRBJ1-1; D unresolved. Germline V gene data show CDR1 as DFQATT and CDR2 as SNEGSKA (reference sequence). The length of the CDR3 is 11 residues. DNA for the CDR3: TGCAGGGCATCTGAGAACACTGAAGCTTTCTTT. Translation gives CRASENTEAFF.

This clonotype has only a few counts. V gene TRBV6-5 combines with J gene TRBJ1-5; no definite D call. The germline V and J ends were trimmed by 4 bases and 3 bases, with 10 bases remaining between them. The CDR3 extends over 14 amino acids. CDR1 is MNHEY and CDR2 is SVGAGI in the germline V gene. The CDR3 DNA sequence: TGTGCCAGCAGTTCTACTATGGTCAATCAGCCCCAGCATTTT. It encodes CASSSTMVNQPQHF.

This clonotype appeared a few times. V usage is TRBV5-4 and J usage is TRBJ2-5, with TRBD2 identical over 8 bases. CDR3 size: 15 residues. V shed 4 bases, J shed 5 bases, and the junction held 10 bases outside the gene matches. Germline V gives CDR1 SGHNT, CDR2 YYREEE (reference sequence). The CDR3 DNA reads TGTGCCAGCAGCGGAACCCGGGAGGGCCGTGAGACCCAGTACTTC. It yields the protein CASSGTREGRETQYF.

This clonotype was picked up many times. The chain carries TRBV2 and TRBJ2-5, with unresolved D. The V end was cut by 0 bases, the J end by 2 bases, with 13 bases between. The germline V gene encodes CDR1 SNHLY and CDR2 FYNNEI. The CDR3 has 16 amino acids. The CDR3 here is CASSEAELLIQETQYF. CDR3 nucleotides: TGTGCCAGCAGTGAAGCTGAGCTACTTATTCAAGAGACCCAGTACTTC.

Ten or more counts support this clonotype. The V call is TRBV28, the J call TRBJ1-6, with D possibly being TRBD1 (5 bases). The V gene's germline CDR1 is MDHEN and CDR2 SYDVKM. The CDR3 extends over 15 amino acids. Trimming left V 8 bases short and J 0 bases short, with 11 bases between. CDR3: CASGGASSYNSPLHF. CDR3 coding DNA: TGTGCCAGCGGGGGAGCCAGCTCCTATAATTCACCCCTCCACTTT. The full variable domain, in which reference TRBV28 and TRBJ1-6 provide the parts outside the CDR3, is DVKVTQSSRYLVKRTGEKVFLECVQDMDHENMFWYRQDPGLGLRLIYFSYDVKMKEKGDIPEGYSVSREKKERFSLILESASTNQTSMYLCASGGASSYNSPLHFGNGTRLTVT.

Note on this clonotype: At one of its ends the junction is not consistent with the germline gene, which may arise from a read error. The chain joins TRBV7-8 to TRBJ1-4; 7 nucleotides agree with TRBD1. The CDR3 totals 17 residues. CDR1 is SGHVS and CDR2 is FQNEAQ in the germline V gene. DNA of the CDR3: TGTGCCAGCAGCCGATGGACAGGCGACCCCACTAGTGAAAAACTGTTTTTT. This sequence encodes CASSRWTGDPTSEKLFF.

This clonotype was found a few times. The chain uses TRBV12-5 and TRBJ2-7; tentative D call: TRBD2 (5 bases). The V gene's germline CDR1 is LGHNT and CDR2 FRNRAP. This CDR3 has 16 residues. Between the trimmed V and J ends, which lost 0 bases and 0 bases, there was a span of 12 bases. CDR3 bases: TGTGCTAGTGGTTTGGTACTCGGACTGGGCTCCTACGAGCAGTACTTC. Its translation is CASGLVLGLGSYEQYF. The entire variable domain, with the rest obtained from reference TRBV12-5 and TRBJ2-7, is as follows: DARVTQTPRHKVTEMGQEVTMRCQPILGHNTVFWYRQTMMQGLELLAYFRNRAPLDDSGMPKDRFSAEMPDATLATLKIQPSEPRDSAVYFCASGLVLGLGSYEQYFGPGTRLTVT.

The CDR3 region is CASSRRGSGLNEQFF. CDR3 coding DNA: TGTGCCAGCAGCCGACGTGGTTCGGGGCTGAATGAGCAGTTCTTC. V gene TRBV7-2 combines with J gene TRBJ2-1; D could derive from TRBD1 or TRBD2 (5 bases each). The CDR3 has 15 amino acids. V lost 5 bases and J lost 7, with 18 bases in between. From germline, CDR1 is SGHTA and CDR2 FQGNSA.

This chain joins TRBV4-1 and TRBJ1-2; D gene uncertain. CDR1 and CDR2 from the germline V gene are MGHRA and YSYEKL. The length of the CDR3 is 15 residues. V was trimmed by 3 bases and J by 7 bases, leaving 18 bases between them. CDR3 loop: CASSQRRVGNGGYTF. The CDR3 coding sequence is TGCGCCAGCAGCCAGAGAAGGGTGGGGAACGGTGGCTACACCTTC.